The 22 T cell receptor beta chains in this list originate from one sample, sequenced in a study of blood T cell repertoires in COVID-19. Sequenced by immunoSEQ multiplex PCR; TCRdb stores in-frame clones only, minus some. Of hundreds of thousands of clones in the sample, approximately 80% were seen once. The sequenced material came from peripheral blood. Receptors originate from a woman in her 50s with acute or convalescent COVID-19.

CDR3 sequence: CASSYSRAPTEAFF. CDR3 coding DNA: TGTGCCAGCAGTTACTCGCGGGCGCCCACTGAAGCTTTCTTT. The chain uses TRBV6-5 and TRBJ1-1; the D is unclear. CDR1 and CDR2 (germline): MNHEY, SVGAGI. The CDR3 totals 14 residues. The V end lost 0 bases, the J end lost 4 bases, and 9 bases lay between the germline ends.

The genes are TRBV2 and TRBJ2-3, with 9 bases matching TRBD2. The CDR3 is 17 amino acids. Looked up from germline, CDR1 is SNHLY and CDR2 is FYNNEI. V shed 5 bases and J 1 base; nucleotides not matched to a gene: 10. CDR3 sequence (DNA): TGTGCCAGCAGTACAGCGCGGGAGGGCCTTGGCACAGATACGCAGTATTTT. Residues: CASSTAREGLGTDTQYF.

This clone was recorded once. The rearrangement joins TRBV21-1 to TRBJ2-1; the DNA was not compared with TRBD2, the D call given in the table. TRBV21-1 is classified as a pseudogene. The CDR3 is 17 amino acids. The CDR3, as DNA: TGTGCCAGCAGTCCTACCGTGAGACTAGACCTCCACAATGAGCAGTTCTTC. It yields the protein CASSPTVRLDLHNEQFF.

This clone was seen only a few times. CDR3 amino acids: CASSLRDRTLFNEKLFF. The CDR3 bases are TGCGCCAGCAGCTTAAGGGACAGGACCCTTTTTAATGAAAAACTGTTTTTT. The chain links TRBV5-1 to TRBJ1-4, with TRBD1 matching over 8 bases. Germline trimming cut 2 bases from V and 4 bases from J; bases unmatched to any gene: 10. The CDR3 is 17 residues long. Per germline, CDR1 SGHRS and CDR2 YFSETQ.

This CDR3 reads CASSIDSNYGYTF. The CDR3 nucleotides are TGTGCCAGCAGTATCGACAGTAACTATGGCTACACCTTC. The gene calls are TRBV27 and TRBJ1-2; perhaps TRBD1 as D (5 bases). Germline assignment: CDR1 MNHEY and CDR2 SMNVEV (reference sequence). Trimming stripped 5 bases from V and 1 base from J, with 8 bases between. CDR3 size: 13 residues.

The chain has TRBV7-2 and TRBJ2-7; the match to TRBD1 covers 7 bases. Germline CDR1 and CDR2: SGHTA and FQGNSA. V shed 6 bases, J shed 0 bases, and the junction held 5 bases outside the gene matches. The CDR3 totals 14 residues. CDR3 DNA: TGTGCCAGCAGTATAGGGGGCTCCTCCTACGAGCAGTACTTC. This encodes CASSIGGSSYEQYF.

V is TRBV5-5 and J is TRBJ2-7; 8 bases map to TRBD1. CDR1 and CDR2 (germline): SGHKS, YYEKEE (reference sequence). The V gene end was trimmed by 4 bases and the J gene end by 3 bases; junction bases not matched to a gene: 9. The CDR3 loop spans 15 amino acids. The CDR3 DNA follows: TGTGCCAGCAGCCCGCGACAGGGGTCCCTCTACGAGCAGTACTTC. Translating gives CASSPRQGSLYEQYF.

The chain uses TRBV5-8 and TRBJ2-2; TRBD1 matches at 9 bases. The CDR3 has 15 amino acids. V shed 4 bases, J shed 7 bases, and the junction held 8 bases outside the gene matches. From germline, CDR1 is SGHTS and CDR2 YDEGEE. Here the CDR3 reads CASSPHRGQSGELFF. Written as DNA, the CDR3 is TGTGCCAGCAGCCCTCACAGGGGGCAGAGCGGGGAGCTGTTTTTT.

The chain links TRBV7-2 to TRBJ2-1, with 12 bases identical to TRBD2. With 6 bases clipped from V and 4 bases from J, the junction kept 10 bases outside the gene matches. There are 17 residues in the CDR3. Germline loops: CDR1 SGHTA, CDR2 FQGNSA. CDR3 nucleotides: TGTGCCAGCAGTCTAAAACGGGGGACTAGCGGGTACAATGAGCAGTTCTTC. It yields the protein CASSLKRGTSGYNEQFF.

The chain links TRBV24-1 to TRBJ2-1; TRBD1 agrees at 9 bases. With 9 bases clipped from V and 2 bases from J, the junction kept 1 base outside the gene matches. The CDR3 loop spans 13 amino acids. Germline CDR1 and CDR2: KGHDR and SFDVKD. The CDR3 sequence is CATGQGTYNEQFF. In nucleotides, the CDR3 is TGTGCCACCGGACAGGGGACCTACAATGAGCAGTTCTTC.

The V call is TRBV10-1, the J call TRBJ2-2; a possible D gene is TRBD1 (5 bases). Germline CDR1 reads WNHNN; CDR2 reads SYGVQD (reference sequence). The V end was cut by 6 bases, the J end by 6 bases, with 11 bases between. The CDR3 runs 13 residues. The CDR3 coding sequence is TGCGCCAGCAGAGACAGCCAACCCGGGGAGCTGTTTTTT. It yields the protein CASRDSQPGELFF.

This rearrangement joins TRBV18 to TRBJ1-4, with 7 bases matching TRBD1. CDR1 and CDR2 from the germline V gene are KGHSH and LQKENI. The CDR3 loop spans 14 amino acids. V lost 3 bases, J lost 8 bases, and 6 bases stayed unmatched. CDR3 region: CASSPQGVEEKLFF. Written as DNA, the CDR3 is TGTGCCAGCTCACCGCAGGGGGTAGAGGAAAAACTGTTTTTT.

The chain uses TRBV9 and TRBJ2-1, with 12 nucleotides matching TRBD2. Germline V gene sequence: CDR1 SGDLS, CDR2 YYNGEE. Losses at the gene ends were 3 bases for V and 7 bases for J; bases not matched to a gene: 8. The CDR3 runs to 16 residues. The chain's CDR3 is CASSASGLAGINEQFF. The CDR3 DNA is TGTGCCAGCAGCGCGAGCGGACTAGCGGGGATTAATGAGCAGTTCTTC.

V and J are TRBV5-6 and TRBJ1-5, with TRBD1 matching over 11 bases. With 4 bases clipped from V and 7 bases from J, the junction kept 7 bases outside the gene matches. Germline CDR1 SGHDT, CDR2 YYEEEE. This CDR3 contains 15 residues. The CDR3 DNA reads as TGTGCCAGCAGCCGGGGACAGGGGGTAAAGCAGCCCCAGCATTTT. The encoded protein is CASSRGQGVKQPQHF. Complete variable domain (other parts from reference TRBV5-6 and TRBJ1-5): DAGVTQSPTHLIKTRGQQVTLRCSPKSGHDTVSWYQQALGQGPQFIFQYYEEEERQRGNFPDRFSGHQFPNYSSELNVNALLLGDSALYLCASSRGQGVKQPQHFGDGTRLSIL.

The sample holds a few counts of this clone. J is TRBJ1-2 and V is TRBV28, with 8 bases matching TRBD1. The germline V gene has CDR1 MDHEN and CDR2 SYDVKM. The CDR3 runs to 15 residues. V trimming: 7 bases; J trimming: 5 bases; junction bases outside the gene matches: 12. CDR3 nucleotide sequence: TGTGCCAGCACCCGGACAGGGCTACACTCTTATGGCTACACCTTC. Translation gives CASTRTGLHSYGYTF.

This chain uses TRBV28 with TRBJ2-4; 10 bases map to TRBD1. Looked up from germline, CDR1 is MDHEN and CDR2 is SYDVKM. This CDR3 contains 14 residues. With 4 bases clipped from V and 6 bases from J, the junction kept 3 bases outside the gene matches. CDR3 bases: TGTGCCAGCAGTTGGGGGGACAGGGGAAACATTCAGTACTTC. Translation: CASSWGDRGNIQYF.

V is TRBV19 and J is TRBJ1-2; 7 bases map to TRBD1. The CDR3 is 12 residues long. V was clipped by 6 bases and J by 5 bases; unmatched bases: 3. The germline V gene has CDR1 LNHDA and CDR2 SQIVND (reference sequence). CDR3 coding DNA: TGTGCCAGTAGCCTGGGACAGTATGGCTACACCTTC. Its protein product is CASSLGQYGYTF. Combining the CDR3 with reference TRBV19 and TRBJ1-2 gives the whole variable domain DGGITQSPKYLFRKEGQNVTLSCEQNLNHDAMYWYRQDPGQGLRLIYYSQIVNDFQKGDIAEGYSVSREKKESFPLTVTSAQKNPTAFYLCASSLGQYGYTFGSGTRLTVV.

The chain carries TRBV6-1 and TRBJ1-2; D is possibly TRBD1 (5 bases). The CDR3 runs 14 residues. Trimming took off 5 bases at V and 4 bases at J, with 14 bases between the two ends. Germline loops: CDR1 MNHNS, CDR2 SASEGT. The CDR3 spells CASSSAQVTYGYTF. CDR3 nucleotide sequence: TGTGCCAGCAGTTCCGCACAGGTTACCTATGGCTACACCTTC.

The sample holds one count of this clone. V is TRBV6-5 and J is TRBJ1-5; TRBD1 is a possible D gene (5 bases). Per the germline V gene, CDR1 is MNHEY and CDR2 is SVGAGI. V was clipped by 3 bases and J by 7 bases, with 13 bases between them. The CDR3 is 14 amino acids. As DNA, the CDR3 is TGTGCCAGCAGTTATTATCAGGGTGGCCAGCCCCAGCATTTT. It codes for CASSYYQGGQPQHF.

The chain couples TRBV4-2 to TRBJ2-2, with D possibly TRBD2 on 6 matching bases. Germline CDR1 LGHNA, CDR2 YNFKEQ. The CDR3 is 15 residues long. Trimming shortened V by 2 bases and J by 3 bases, and 10 bases separated the two germline ends. CDR3 sequence (DNA): TGTGCCAGCAGCCAAACGGGCGGGGACACCGGGGAGCTGTTTTTT. This codes for CASSQTGGDTGELFF.

J is TRBJ1-4 and V is TRBV10-3; the D is unclear. The CDR3 is 14 residues long. Germline values: CDR1 ENHRY, CDR2 SYGVKD. V was clipped by 2 bases and J by 0 bases, with 4 bases between them. The CDR3 reads CAISEDTTNEKLFF. CDR3 nucleotides: TGTGCCATCAGTGAGGACACAACTAATGAAAAACTGTTTTTT.

The chain links TRBV10-1 to TRBJ2-3, with D possibly TRBD1 on 5 matching bases. The CDR3 length is 14 residues. From germline, CDR1 is WNHNN and CDR2 SYGVQD (reference sequence). V was shortened by 5 bases and J by 1 base, with 10 bases between the two germline ends. The CDR3 bases are TGCGCCAGCAGTCGGACACGGGGCACAGATACGCAGTATTTT. Its translation: CASSRTRGTDTQYF.